A selection of T cell receptor beta chains follows, all from one sample in a study of blood T cell repertoires in COVID-19. TCRdb's copy holds only in-frame clones and misses some; the assay was immunoSEQ multiplex PCR. The sample records 250,000 to 350,000 clones, 75% to 90% being singletons. The specimen sequenced was peripheral blood. The receptors derive from an older woman with acute or convalescent COVID-19. Both conserved end residues are part of each CDR3. D genes are given only for firm matches. Expanded clones are given a class, and other clones once, few, many or no size at all.

length	D	V	size	J	CDR3
15	-	TRBV28	-	TRBJ1-6	CASSPYPGENSPLHF
16	TRBD1	TRBV19	-	TRBJ1-2	CASSLGQGARSYGYTF
17	TRBD1	TRBV7-2	-	TRBJ2-1	CASSLGFRQGAYNEQFF
14	TRBD1	TRBV18	-	TRBJ1-1	CASSRQGEDTEAFF
15	TRBD1	TRBV6-1	-	TRBJ1-2	CASIRRETGVYGYTF
17	TRBD1	TRBV7-8	-	TRBJ1-2	CASSQWDRRNANYGYTF
17	TRBD2	TRBV5-1	once	TRBJ2-3	CASSTQAGGPATDTQYF
15	TRBD2	TRBV2	-	TRBJ2-1	CASSLGGGAYNEQFF
14	-	TRBV6-2/TRBV6-3	-	TRBJ1-2	CASSYSRSNYGYTF
12	TRBD1	TRBV23-1	-	TRBJ1-2	CASGQGAGGYTF
13	-	TRBV3-1/TRBV3-2	-	TRBJ1-1	CASSPQGNTEAFF
14	TRBD2	TRBV7-3	-	TRBJ2-7	CASSPGLAGSVQYF
12	TRBD2	TRBV28	-	TRBJ2-5	CASSSGLAGRDF
14	TRBD1	TRBV27	-	TRBJ1-1	CASSWGQGYTEAFF
14	-	TRBV19	-	TRBJ2-3	CASSTSSAGDTQYF
15	-	TRBV18	-	TRBJ2-2	CASSQPGLNTGELFF
15	TRBD2	TRBV11-1	-	TRBJ2-5	CASSFGTSYSETQYF
13	-	TRBV20-1	-	TRBJ1-1	CSASRPEGTEAFF
15	TRBD1	TRBV2	-	TRBJ2-5	CASSPDRGLQETQYF
15	-	TRBV6-5	-	TRBJ1-4	CASSYSYATNEKLFF
17	TRBD2	TRBV10-3	-	TRBJ2-1	CAISESQTSGGYNEQFF
13	-	TRBV5-1	-	TRBJ2-7	CASSLGQGSEQYF
13	TRBD1	TRBV18	-	TRBJ1-1	CASSPGTGDEAFF
15	-	TRBV5-1	-	TRBJ1-4	CASSLQGPINEKLFF
13	-	TRBV4-2	-	TRBJ2-7	CASSQDIGGEQYF
14	-	TRBV19	-	TRBJ1-5	CASNPTREGQPQHF
11	-	TRBV20-1	-	TRBJ2-4	CSAADGDIQYF
16	-	TRBV7-6	-	TRBJ1-6	CASSSSGGVGNSPLHF
14	TRBD1	TRBV4-3	-	TRBJ1-2	CASSPLDRGHGYTF
15	TRBD1	TRBV4-2	-	TRBJ1-4	CASSPPGQSNEKLFF
15	TRBD1	TRBV13	-	TRBJ1-3	CASSLGRGRGNTIYF
14	TRBD1	TRBV29-1	-	TRBJ2-3	CTGTIGQGAVTQYF
15	-	TRBV28	-	TRBJ1-5	CASRHGQRWNQPQHF
11	-	TRBV6-6	-	TRBJ1-6	CASTTTGPLHF
15	TRBD1	TRBV2	-	TRBJ1-3	CASSEGRGSGNTIYF
15	-	TRBV5-1	-	TRBJ1-6	CASSLRVGYNSPLHF
13	-	TRBV28	once	TRBJ1-1	CASSSRGITEAFF
12	-	TRBV28	-	TRBJ1-2	CASRRANYGYTF
13	-	TRBV7-9	-	TRBJ1-2	CASTGQPHYGYTF
15	TRBD1	TRBV7-9	-	TRBJ1-4	CASSWGTGPREKLFF
15	TRBD1	TRBV5-4	-	TRBJ2-3	CASSLGGQGADTQYF
15	-	TRBV5-4	-	TRBJ1-3	CASSLLSTSGNTIYF
14	TRBD1	TRBV5-1	-	TRBJ1-2	CASSLGTGVYGYTF
15	TRBD1	TRBV7-2	-	TRBJ1-2	CASSRGRGRDYGYTF
15	-	TRBV5-1	-	TRBJ2-5	CASSYQGTLLETQYF
14	TRBD1	TRBV5-6	-	TRBJ1-2	CASSPGQGAHGYTF
12	TRBD1	TRBV29-1	-	TRBJ1-1	CSATGMNTEAFF
16	TRBD1	TRBV10-3	-	TRBJ2-2	CAISGRRGQGTGELFF
16	TRBD1	TRBV5-4	-	TRBJ2-5	CASSLTDRGPQETQYF
15	TRBD1	TRBV19	-	TRBJ2-7	CASSISGTGRREQYF
15	-	TRBV18	-	TRBJ1-5	CASSPRGGSNQPQHF
12	-	TRBV6-5	-	TRBJ1-2	CASSSGAYGYTF
11	-	TRBV19	-	TRBJ1-3	CASGPGNTIYF
16	-	TRBV3-1/TRBV3-2	-	TRBJ2-7	CASSQDRAADRYEQYF